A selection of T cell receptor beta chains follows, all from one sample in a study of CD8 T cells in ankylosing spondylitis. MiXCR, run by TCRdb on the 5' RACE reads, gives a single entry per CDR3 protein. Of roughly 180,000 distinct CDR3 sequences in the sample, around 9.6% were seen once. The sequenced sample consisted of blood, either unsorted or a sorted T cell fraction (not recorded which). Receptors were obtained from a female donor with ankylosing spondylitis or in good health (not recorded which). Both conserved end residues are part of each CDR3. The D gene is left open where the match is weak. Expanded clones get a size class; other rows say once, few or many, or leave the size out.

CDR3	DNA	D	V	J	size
CASSQAMAAGDTGELFF	TGCGCCAGCAGCCAAGCCATGGCCGCCGGGGACACCGGGGAGCTGTTTTTT	NA	TRBV4-3	TRBJ2-2	few
CASSFRLAVNNEQFF	TGTGCCAGCAGTTTCCGGCTAGCGGTCAACAATGAGCAGTTCTTC	TRBD2	TRBV28	TRBJ2-1	few
CAEEPRGTEAFF	TGTGCCGAGGAACCAAGGGGGACTGAAGCTTTCTTT	NA	TRBV6-5	TRBJ1-1	few
CATSAVGAGWEDEQFF	TGTGCCACCAGTGCCGTGGGAGCGGGATGGGAGGATGAGCAGTTCTTC	TRBD2	TRBV24-1	TRBJ2-1	NA
CASSPLDSGANVLTF	TGCGCCAGCAGCCCTTTAGACTCTGGGGCCAACGTCCTGACTTTC	NA	TRBV4-1	TRBJ2-6	NA
CASSQVWNTEAFF	TGTGCCAGCAGCCAAGTCTGGAACACTGAAGCTTTCTTT	NA	TRBV12-3/TRBV12-4	TRBJ1-1	few
CASSLAGGINEQFF	TGCGCCTCATCATTAGCGGGAGGCATAAATGAGCAGTTCTTC	TRBD2	TRBV5-1	TRBJ2-1	many
CASTRTLSRSGANVLTF	TGTGCCAGCACCAGGACTCTTTCCCGCTCTGGGGCCAACGTCCTGACTTTC	NA	TRBV27	TRBJ2-6	NA
CASSPIYGYTF	TGTGCCAGCAGCCCAATCTATGGCTACACCTTC	NA	TRBV9	TRBJ1-2	NA
CASSVALTSASNEQFF	TGTGCCAGCAGCGTAGCTCTGACTAGCGCCAGCAATGAGCAGTTCTTC	TRBD2	TRBV9	TRBJ2-1	NA
CASSPKGQGKTEAFF	TGCGCCAGCAGCCCAAAAGGACAGGGGAAGACTGAAGCTTTCTTT	TRBD1	TRBV5-1	TRBJ1-1	few